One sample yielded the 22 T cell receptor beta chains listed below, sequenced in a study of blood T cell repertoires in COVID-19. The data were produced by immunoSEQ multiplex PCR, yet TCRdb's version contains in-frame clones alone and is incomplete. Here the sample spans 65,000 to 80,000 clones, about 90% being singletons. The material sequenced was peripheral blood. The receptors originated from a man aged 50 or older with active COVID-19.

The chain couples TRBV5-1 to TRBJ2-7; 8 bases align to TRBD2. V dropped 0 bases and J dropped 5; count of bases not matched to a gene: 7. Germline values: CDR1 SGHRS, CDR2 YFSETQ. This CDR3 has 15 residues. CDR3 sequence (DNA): TGCGCCAGCAGCTTGGAAGGCGGGAGGTGGGACGAGCAGTACTTC. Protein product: CASSLEGGRWDEQYF.

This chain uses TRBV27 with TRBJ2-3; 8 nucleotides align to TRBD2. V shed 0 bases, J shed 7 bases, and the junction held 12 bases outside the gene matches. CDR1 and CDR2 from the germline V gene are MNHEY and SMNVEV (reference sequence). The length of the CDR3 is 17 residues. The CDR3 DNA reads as TGTGCCAGCAGTTTATCGCCCCTCCTAGCGGGTACAAATACGCAGTATTTT. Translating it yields CASSLSPLLAGTNTQYF.

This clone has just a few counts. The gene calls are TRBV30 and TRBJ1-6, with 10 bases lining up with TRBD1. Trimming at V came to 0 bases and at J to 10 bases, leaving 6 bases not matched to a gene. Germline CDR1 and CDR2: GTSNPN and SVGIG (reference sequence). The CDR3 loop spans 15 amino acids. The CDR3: CAWSVWGQGRSPLHF. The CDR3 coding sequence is TGTGCCTGGAGTGTATGGGGACAGGGGAGATCACCCCTCCACTTT.

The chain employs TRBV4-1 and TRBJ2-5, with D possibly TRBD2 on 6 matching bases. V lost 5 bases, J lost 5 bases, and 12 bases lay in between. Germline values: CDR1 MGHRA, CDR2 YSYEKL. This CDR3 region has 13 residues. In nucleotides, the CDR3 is TGCGCCAGCAGCACCCGGCGGGACGAGACCCAGTACTTC. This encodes CASSTRRDETQYF.

The CDR3 DNA sequence: TGTGCCAGCAGTCCCGCAGGGGGCCCCACCGGGGAGCTGTTTTTT. This gives the protein CASSPAGGPTGELFF. The J gene is TRBJ2-2, the V gene TRBV28, with 8 positions matching TRBD1. CDR1 MDHEN and CDR2 SYDVKM come from the germline V gene. The CDR3 is 15 amino acids. V was pared by 5 bases and J by 4 bases, with 6 bases of the junction left unmatched.

CDR3 DNA: TGTGCCAGTAGTCGTATCGACAGGGCGAGAGGGCAGCCCCAGCATTTT. It is translated as CASSRIDRARGQPQHF. The chain uses TRBV19 and TRBJ1-5; 7 bases map to TRBD1. Germline loops: CDR1 LNHDA, CDR2 SQIVND (reference sequence). This CDR3 region has 16 residues. The J segment lost 7 bases and the V segment lost 5 bases, leaving 14 bases of the junction unmatched.

CDR3 coding DNA: TGTGCCTCCGTTGGCGGGCGGGGCTACAATGAGCAGTTCTTC. It codes for CASVGGRGYNEQFF. The chain couples TRBV7-2 to TRBJ2-1, with D possibly matching TRBD2 (6 bases). Germline V gene lookup returns CDR1 SGHTA and CDR2 FQGNSA. The V end lost 11 bases, the J end lost 3 bases, and 17 bases lay between the germline ends. The CDR3 is made up of 14 amino acids.

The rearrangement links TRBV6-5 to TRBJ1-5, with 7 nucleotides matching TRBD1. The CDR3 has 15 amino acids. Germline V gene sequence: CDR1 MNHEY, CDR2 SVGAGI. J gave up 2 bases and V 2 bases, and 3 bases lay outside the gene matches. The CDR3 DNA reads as TGTGCCAGCAGTTACAGGGGGCGAGGCAATCAGCCCCAGCATTTT. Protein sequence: CASSYRGRGNQPQHF.

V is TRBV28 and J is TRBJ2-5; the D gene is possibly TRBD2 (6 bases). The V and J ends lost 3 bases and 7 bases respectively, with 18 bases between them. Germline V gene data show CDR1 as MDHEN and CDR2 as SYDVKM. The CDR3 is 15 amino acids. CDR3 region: CASSLVAALPGTQYF. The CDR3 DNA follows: TGTGCCAGCAGTTTGGTAGCGGCCCTACCAGGGACCCAGTACTTC.

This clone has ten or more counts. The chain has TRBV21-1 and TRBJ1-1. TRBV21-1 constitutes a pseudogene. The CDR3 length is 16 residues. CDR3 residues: CASSPGGGGGNTEAFF. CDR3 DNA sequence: TGTGCCAGCAGCCCCGGTGGAGGAGGAGGGAACACTGAAGCTTTCTTT.

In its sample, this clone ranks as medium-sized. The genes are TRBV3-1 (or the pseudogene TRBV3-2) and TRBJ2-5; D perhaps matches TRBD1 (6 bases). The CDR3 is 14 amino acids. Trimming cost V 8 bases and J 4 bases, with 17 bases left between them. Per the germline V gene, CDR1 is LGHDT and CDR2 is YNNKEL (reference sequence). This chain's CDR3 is CASAKQGWGETQYF. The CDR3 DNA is TGTGCCAGCGCTAAACAGGGATGGGGAGAGACCCAGTACTTC.

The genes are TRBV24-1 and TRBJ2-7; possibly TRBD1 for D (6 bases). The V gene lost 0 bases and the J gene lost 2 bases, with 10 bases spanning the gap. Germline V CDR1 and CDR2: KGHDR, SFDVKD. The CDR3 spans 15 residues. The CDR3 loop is CATSDLTGPPYEQYF. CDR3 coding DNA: TGTGCCACCAGTGATTTGACAGGGCCCCCCTACGAGCAGTACTTC.

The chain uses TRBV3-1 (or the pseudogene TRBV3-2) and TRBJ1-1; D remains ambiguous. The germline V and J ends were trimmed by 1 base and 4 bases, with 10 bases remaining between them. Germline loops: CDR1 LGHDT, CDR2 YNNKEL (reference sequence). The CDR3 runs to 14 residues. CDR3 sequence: CASSQGSTGTEAFF. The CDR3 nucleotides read TGTGCCAGCAGCCAAGGCAGTACGGGCACTGAAGCTTTCTTT.

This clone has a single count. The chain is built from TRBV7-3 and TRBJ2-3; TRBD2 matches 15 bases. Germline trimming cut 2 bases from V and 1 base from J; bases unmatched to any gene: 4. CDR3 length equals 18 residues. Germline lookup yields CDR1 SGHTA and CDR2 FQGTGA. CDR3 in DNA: TGTGCCAGCAGCTTATTGGGACTAGCGGGAGGAGGCACAGATACGCAGTATTTT. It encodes CASSLLGLAGGGTDTQYF.

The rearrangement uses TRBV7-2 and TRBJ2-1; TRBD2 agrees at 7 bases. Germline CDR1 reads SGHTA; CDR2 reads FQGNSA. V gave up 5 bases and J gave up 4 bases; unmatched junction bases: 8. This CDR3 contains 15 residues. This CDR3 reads CASSLQRGAYNEQFF. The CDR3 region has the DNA TGTGCCAGCAGCCTTCAGCGGGGCGCATACAATGAGCAGTTCTTC. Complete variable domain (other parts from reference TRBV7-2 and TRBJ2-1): GAGVSQSPSNKVTEKGKDVELRCDPISGHTALYWYRQSLGQGLEFLIYFQGNSAPDKSGLPSDRFSAERTGGSVSTLTIQRTQQEDSAVYLCASSLQRGAYNEQFFGPGTRLTVL.

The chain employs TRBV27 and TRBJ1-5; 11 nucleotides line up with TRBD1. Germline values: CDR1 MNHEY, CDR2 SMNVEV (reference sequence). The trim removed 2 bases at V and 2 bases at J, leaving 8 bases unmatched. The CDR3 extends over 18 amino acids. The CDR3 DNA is TGTGCCAGCAGTTTAATCGGGACAGGGGGTATGGGCAATCAGCCCCAGCATTTT. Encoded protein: CASSLIGTGGMGNQPQHF.

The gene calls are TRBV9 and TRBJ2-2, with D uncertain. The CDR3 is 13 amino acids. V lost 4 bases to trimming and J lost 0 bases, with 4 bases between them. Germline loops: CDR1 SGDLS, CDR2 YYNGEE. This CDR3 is CASSLANTGELFF. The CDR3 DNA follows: TGTGCCAGCAGCCTCGCGAACACCGGGGAGCTGTTTTTT.

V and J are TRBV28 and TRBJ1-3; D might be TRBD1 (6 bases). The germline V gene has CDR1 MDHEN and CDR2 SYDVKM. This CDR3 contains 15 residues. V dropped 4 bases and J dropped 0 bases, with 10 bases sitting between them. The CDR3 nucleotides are TGTGCCAGCAGTTCACAGGGCTTCTCTGGAAACACCATATATTTT. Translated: CASSSQGFSGNTIYF.

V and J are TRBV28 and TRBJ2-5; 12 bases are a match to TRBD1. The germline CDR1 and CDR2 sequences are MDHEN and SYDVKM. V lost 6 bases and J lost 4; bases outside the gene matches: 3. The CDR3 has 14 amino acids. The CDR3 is CASSRDRGRETQYF. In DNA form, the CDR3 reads TGTGCCAGCAGCCGGGACAGGGGGCGAGAGACCCAGTACTTC.

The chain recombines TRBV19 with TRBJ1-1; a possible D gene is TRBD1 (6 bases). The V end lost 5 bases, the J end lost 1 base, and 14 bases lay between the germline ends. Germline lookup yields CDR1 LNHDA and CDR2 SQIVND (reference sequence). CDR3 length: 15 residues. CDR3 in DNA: TGTGCCAGTAGTTGGGGCGGCAGGGGGAACACTGAAGCTTTCTTT. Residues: CASSWGGRGNTEAFF.

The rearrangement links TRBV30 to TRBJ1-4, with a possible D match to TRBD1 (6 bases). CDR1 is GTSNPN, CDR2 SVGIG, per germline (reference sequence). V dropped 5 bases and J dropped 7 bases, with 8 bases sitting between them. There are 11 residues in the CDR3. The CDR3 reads CAWAQGEKLFF. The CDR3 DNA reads TGTGCCTGGGCACAGGGTGAAAAACTGTTTTTT. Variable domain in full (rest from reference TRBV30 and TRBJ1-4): SQTIHQWPATLVQPVGSPLSLECTVEGTSNPNLYWYRQAAGRGLQLLFYSVGIGQISSEVPQNLSASRPQDRQFILSSKKLLLSDSGFYLCAWAQGEKLFFGSGTQLSVL.

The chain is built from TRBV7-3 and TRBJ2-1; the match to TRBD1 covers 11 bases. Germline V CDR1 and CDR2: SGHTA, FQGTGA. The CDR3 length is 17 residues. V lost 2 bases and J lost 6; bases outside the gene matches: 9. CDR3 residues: CASSLPYRDRGFNEQFF. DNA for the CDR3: TGTGCCAGCAGCTTACCTTACCGGGACAGGGGGTTCAATGAGCAGTTCTTC.